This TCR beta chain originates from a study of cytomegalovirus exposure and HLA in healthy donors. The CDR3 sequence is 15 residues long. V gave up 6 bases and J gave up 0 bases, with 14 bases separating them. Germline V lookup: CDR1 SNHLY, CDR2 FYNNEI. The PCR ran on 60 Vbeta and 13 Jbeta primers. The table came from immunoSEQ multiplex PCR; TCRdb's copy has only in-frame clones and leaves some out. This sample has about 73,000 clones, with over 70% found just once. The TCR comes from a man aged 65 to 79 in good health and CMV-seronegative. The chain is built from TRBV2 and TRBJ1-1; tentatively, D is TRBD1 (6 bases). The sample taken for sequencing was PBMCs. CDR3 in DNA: TGTGCCAGCAGCCCAAGGACAGCGATGAACACTGAAGCTTTCTTT. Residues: CASSPRTAMNTEAFF.